A selection of T cell receptor beta chains follows, all from one sample in a study of T cells in Graves' hyperthyroidism and ophthalmopathy. TCRdb fed the multiplex PCR reads into MiXCR, producing one record per CDR3 protein. The profile shows 94,000 or so distinct CDR3 sequences, under 65% of them singletons. The source material was blood. These receptors all come from a woman in her thirties or forties with Graves' hyperthyroidism. Each CDR3 is given with its conserved first and last residue. D genes are given only for firm matches. Size tells how often a clone was seen (once, few, many) or the class of an expanded clone, and some rows leave it out.

D gene: TRBD1; V gene: TRBV10-3; J gene: TRBJ1-6; clone size: many; CDR3 DNA: TGTGCCAGCATGATTGGGACAGTTGTTAATTCACCCCTCCACTTT; CDR3 protein: CASMIGTVVNSPLHF
D gene: -; V gene: TRBV2; J gene: TRBJ1-1; clone size: many; CDR3 DNA: TGTGCCAGCAGGAGGCCGACGAGAGCTTTCTTT; CDR3 protein: CASRRPTRAFF
D gene: -; V gene: TRBV15; J gene: TRBJ1-3; clone size: -; CDR3 DNA: TGTGCCACCAGCAGAGAGAGGGCAGTCTATGGCTACACCATATATTTT; CDR3 protein: CATSRERAVYGYTIYF
D gene: -; V gene: TRBV24-1; J gene: TRBJ1-5; clone size: -; CDR3 DNA: TGTGCCACCAGTGATCCTACATGGGGTCAGCCCCAGCATTTT; CDR3 protein: CATSDPTWGQPQHF
D gene: -; V gene: TRBV5-6; J gene: TRBJ1-3; clone size: many; CDR3 DNA: TGTGCCAGCACCCAAATAGGACTCTCTGGAAACACCATATATTTT; CDR3 protein: CASTQIGLSGNTIYF
D gene: -; V gene: TRBV25-1; J gene: TRBJ1-2; clone size: -; CDR3 DNA: TGTGCCAACAAAGACAGCGGTTATGGCTACACCTTC; CDR3 protein: CANKDSGYGYTF
D gene: TRBD1; V gene: TRBV7-9; J gene: TRBJ1-4; clone size: once; CDR3 DNA: TGTGCCAGCAGCTTAGGGGACAGGGTGGGGGAAAAACTGTTTTTT; CDR3 protein: CASSLGDRVGEKLFF
D gene: TRBD1; V gene: TRBV13; J gene: TRBJ1-6; clone size: -; CDR3 DNA: TGTGCCAGCAGCTTAGTCGTGCGGACAGGGGGCGAGAGGTTTCGGCGTTCACCCCTCCACTTT; CDR3 protein: CASSLVVRTGGERFRRSPLHF
D gene: TRBD1; V gene: TRBV5-1; J gene: TRBJ2-7; clone size: -; CDR3 DNA: TGCGCCAGCAGCTTGGGACAGGGGAACGAGCAGTACTTC; CDR3 protein: CASSLGQGNEQYF
D gene: TRBD1; V gene: TRBV15; J gene: TRBJ1-2; clone size: -; CDR3 DNA: TGTGCCACCAGCAGTGCCATCGTACAGGGGGGGTATGGCTACACCTTC; CDR3 protein: CATSSAIVQGGYGYTF
D gene: -; V gene: TRBV29-1; J gene: TRBJ1-2; clone size: -; CDR3 DNA: TGCAGCGTTGAAATAATGGTCCAGCACTATGGCTACACCTTC; CDR3 protein: CSVEIMVQHYGYTF
D gene: -; V gene: TRBV14; J gene: TRBJ1-4; clone size: many; CDR3 DNA: TGTGCCAGCAGCCTAACACCAAACTCCGAAAAACTGTTTTTT; CDR3 protein: CASSLTPNSEKLFF
D gene: -; V gene: TRBV29-1; J gene: TRBJ2-6; clone size: -; CDR3 DNA: TGCAGCGTTGAAGATTGGGCAGGGGGGGCCAACGTCCTGACTTTC; CDR3 protein: CSVEDWAGGANVLTF
D gene: -; V gene: TRBV20-1; J gene: TRBJ1-4; clone size: -; CDR3 DNA: TGCAGTGCTAGCCTGGGGGTCGGCAAACTGTTTTTT; CDR3 protein: CSASLGVGKLFF
D gene: TRBD1; V gene: TRBV29-1; J gene: TRBJ2-7; clone size: -; CDR3 DNA: TGCAGCGTTGGACAGGGGGGGTACTTC; CDR3 protein: CSVGQGGYF
D gene: TRBD1; V gene: TRBV12-3/TRBV12-4; J gene: TRBJ2-3; clone size: few; CDR3 DNA: TGTGCCAGCAGTCCCCGGACAGGGGCAGATACGCAGTATTTT; CDR3 protein: CASSPRTGADTQYF
D gene: -; V gene: TRBV25-1; J gene: TRBJ1-5; clone size: many; CDR3 DNA: TGTGCCAGCAGTGAATGGGAGACCCAGCATTTT; CDR3 protein: CASSEWETQHF
D gene: TRBD1; V gene: TRBV7-3; J gene: TRBJ1-1; clone size: -; CDR3 DNA: TGTGCCAGCAGTAACGGACAGGGGGGAAACACTGAAGCTTTCTTT; CDR3 protein: CASSNGQGGNTEAFF
D gene: -; V gene: TRBV5-1; J gene: TRBJ1-5; clone size: -; CDR3 DNA: TGCGCCAGCAGGCGAGCCGTGGAAAGCTCCTACGAGCATTTT; CDR3 protein: CASRRAVESSYEHF
D gene: TRBD2; V gene: TRBV4-2; J gene: TRBJ2-5; clone size: once; CDR3 DNA: TGTGCCAGCAGTTACCTAGCGGGAAGGGAGACCCAGTACTTC; CDR3 protein: CASSYLAGRETQYF
D gene: -; V gene: TRBV2; J gene: TRBJ1-5; clone size: -; CDR3 DNA: TGTGCCAGCAGTGCTTCCGGGACAATGGGGGATGGTGGTCAGCCCCAGCATTTT; CDR3 protein: CASSASGTMGDGGQPQHF
D gene: TRBD1; V gene: TRBV18; J gene: TRBJ1-5; clone size: -; CDR3 DNA: TGTGCCAGCTCATCGGACAGGGGCAATCAGCCCCAGCATTTT; CDR3 protein: CASSSDRGNQPQHF
D gene: -; V gene: TRBV2; J gene: TRBJ1-5; clone size: many; CDR3 DNA: TGTGCCAGCAGACCCCGCGGGGTCGGATTAGGAAGCAATCAGCCCCAGCATTTT; CDR3 protein: CASRPRGVGLGSNQPQHF
D gene: -; V gene: TRBV10-3; J gene: TRBJ2-6; clone size: -; CDR3 DNA: TGTGCCATCAGTGAGTCGGGCCACGATTCTGGGGCCAACGTCCTGACTTTC; CDR3 protein: CAISESGHDSGANVLTF
D gene: -; V gene: TRBV7-9; J gene: TRBJ1-1; clone size: once; CDR3 DNA: TGTGCCAGTAGTATACAGGGACCCTCTGAAGCTTTCTTT; CDR3 protein: CASSIQGPSEAFF
D gene: TRBD2; V gene: TRBV2; J gene: TRBJ2-5; clone size: many; CDR3 DNA: TGTGCCAGCCGTCGACTAGCGGGCCTCCAAGAGACCCAGTACTTC; CDR3 protein: CASRRLAGLQETQYF
D gene: -; V gene: TRBV18; J gene: TRBJ1-4; clone size: -; CDR3 DNA: TGTGCCAGCTCACCACTGGTCAAGGTGTTTTTT; CDR3 protein: CASSPLVKVFF
D gene: -; V gene: TRBV4-1; J gene: TRBJ2-5; clone size: few; CDR3 DNA: TGCGCCAGCAGCCAGGTGTTCGGTGTGACCCAGTACTTC; CDR3 protein: CASSQVFGVTQYF
D gene: -; V gene: TRBV15; J gene: TRBJ1-2; clone size: -; CDR3 DNA: TGTGCCACCAGCAGAGATTACGGGGGCAGCCAGGGGTATGGCTACACCTTC; CDR3 protein: CATSRDYGGSQGYGYTF
D gene: -; V gene: TRBV7-2; J gene: TRBJ2-5; clone size: -; CDR3 DNA: TGTGCCAGCAGCCAAATAGGGAGTCTGCGAGAGACCCAGTACTTC; CDR3 protein: CASSQIGSLRETQYF
D gene: -; V gene: TRBV13; J gene: TRBJ1-5; clone size: few; CDR3 DNA: TGTGCCAGCTCACTTGGGACGGAGGGGCAGCCCCAGCATTTT; CDR3 protein: CASSLGTEGQPQHF
D gene: -; V gene: TRBV20-1; J gene: TRBJ2-7; clone size: -; CDR3 DNA: TGCAGTGCTCATAGCTACGAGCAGTACTTC; CDR3 protein: CSAHSYEQYF
D gene: -; V gene: TRBV20-1; J gene: TRBJ1-4; clone size: -; CDR3 DNA: TGCAGCGGGGGGAGGGCTTGGGGTGAAAAACTGTTTTTT; CDR3 protein: CSGGRAWGEKLFF
D gene: -; V gene: TRBV7-2; J gene: TRBJ2-2; clone size: -; CDR3 DNA: TGTGCCAGCAGCTTATATGGGGTGGAGGGCTACACCGGTGAGCTGTTTTTT; CDR3 protein: CASSLYGVEGYTGELFF
D gene: -; V gene: TRBV9; J gene: TRBJ2-5; clone size: many; CDR3 DNA: TGTGCCAGCAGCGTAGGTCTTGGGGGGCCGGCGAGAGAGACCCAGTACTTC; CDR3 protein: CASSVGLGGPARETQYF
D gene: -; V gene: TRBV7-2; J gene: TRBJ2-2; clone size: -; CDR3 DNA: TGTGCCAGCAGCGTAGGAGACAGGAACACCGGGGAGCTGTTTTTT; CDR3 protein: CASSVGDRNTGELFF
D gene: -; V gene: TRBV24-1; J gene: TRBJ1-5; clone size: -; CDR3 DNA: TGTGCCACCAGCACACCTGATGCCAATCAGCCCCAGCATTTT; CDR3 protein: CATSTPDANQPQHF
D gene: -; V gene: TRBV7-6; J gene: TRBJ2-5; clone size: -; CDR3 DNA: -; CDR3 protein: CASSLISGTGELFFGEGSRLTQYF
D gene: TRBD1; V gene: TRBV29-1; J gene: TRBJ2-7; clone size: few; CDR3 DNA: TGCAGCTGGACAGGCCTAGGCTACGAGCAGTACTTC; CDR3 protein: CSWTGLGYEQYF
D gene: TRBD1; V gene: TRBV29-1; J gene: TRBJ2-1; clone size: few; CDR3 DNA: TGCAGCGCCAGACAGGGGCTCAATGAGCAGTTCTTC; CDR3 protein: CSARQGLNEQFF
D gene: TRBD1; V gene: TRBV28; J gene: TRBJ2-5; clone size: -; CDR3 DNA: TGTGCCAGCAGTTTGGGACAGCGCCAAGAGACCCAGTACTTC; CDR3 protein: CASSLGQRQETQYF
D gene: -; V gene: TRBV10-3; J gene: TRBJ1-5; clone size: -; CDR3 DNA: TGTGCCATCGGAACCAGGCAGCCCCAGCATTTT; CDR3 protein: CAIGTRQPQHF
D gene: TRBD2; V gene: TRBV20-1; J gene: TRBJ2-7; clone size: many; CDR3 DNA: TGCAGTGCTAAGGCGGGAGAACGATTTTACGAGCAGTACTTC; CDR3 protein: CSAKAGERFYEQYF
D gene: -; V gene: TRBV7-3; J gene: TRBJ1-1; clone size: many; CDR3 DNA: TGTGCCAGCAGCCAAGGATTGGGAATCGTTTTCTTT; CDR3 protein: CASSQGLGIVFF
D gene: TRBD2; V gene: TRBV28; J gene: TRBJ2-7; clone size: -; CDR3 DNA: TGTGCCAGCAGTCGCGGGAGGGCCAGAGAGCAGTACTTC; CDR3 protein: CASSRGRAREQYF
D gene: -; V gene: TRBV20-1; J gene: TRBJ2-2; clone size: -; CDR3 DNA: TGCAGTGCTACAGGGGAGCTGTTTTTT; CDR3 protein: CSATGELFF
D gene: TRBD2; V gene: TRBV4-2; J gene: TRBJ2-7; clone size: few; CDR3 DNA: TGTGCCAGCAGCCAAGAGTCAATTACTAGCGGATTCGAGCAGTACTTC; CDR3 protein: CASSQESITSGFEQYF
D gene: -; V gene: TRBV10-3; J gene: TRBJ2-5; clone size: -; CDR3 DNA: TGTGCTCATGGGGGGAGGGAGACCCAGTACTTC; CDR3 protein: CAHGGRETQYF
D gene: TRBD1; V gene: TRBV10-3; J gene: TRBJ1-2; clone size: -; CDR3 DNA: TGTGCCATCAGTGGAGACAGGGGGGATGGCTACACCTTC; CDR3 protein: CAISGDRGDGYTF
D gene: -; V gene: TRBV2; J gene: TRBJ2-5; clone size: many; CDR3 DNA: TGTGCCAGCAGTGAAAGGGGGTCGTACCAAGAGACCCAGTACTTC; CDR3 protein: CASSERGSYQETQYF
D gene: TRBD1; V gene: TRBV20-1; J gene: TRBJ1-5; clone size: once; CDR3 DNA: TGCAGTGCTTCGCCCTCCGGGACAGGGGGCAGGAATCAGCCCCAGCATTTT; CDR3 protein: CSASPSGTGGRNQPQHF
D gene: TRBD1; V gene: TRBV29-1; J gene: TRBJ2-7; clone size: -; CDR3 DNA: TGCAGACTGGGACAGGGACTTTACGAGCAGTACTTC; CDR3 protein: CRLGQGLYEQYF
D gene: -; V gene: TRBV7-8; J gene: TRBJ2-6; clone size: -; CDR3 DNA: TGTGCCAGCAGCCCTGGACGGCTCTCTGGGGCCAACGTCCTGACTTTC; CDR3 protein: CASSPGRLSGANVLTF
D gene: TRBD1; V gene: TRBV7-6; J gene: TRBJ1-1; clone size: -; CDR3 DNA: TGTGCCAGCAGCTTATCATCGGACAGGGTGGCTTTCTTT; CDR3 protein: CASSLSSDRVAFF
D gene: -; V gene: TRBV15; J gene: TRBJ1-1; clone size: -; CDR3 DNA: TGTGCCACCAGCAGAGATCTATTGACCACTGAAGCTTTCTTT; CDR3 protein: CATSRDLLTTEAFF
D gene: -; V gene: TRBV7-8; J gene: TRBJ1-5; clone size: many; CDR3 DNA: TGTGCCAGCAGCTTAGGTCTGGGACCGGGACAGCCCCAGCATTTT; CDR3 protein: CASSLGLGPGQPQHF
D gene: -; V gene: TRBV24-1; J gene: TRBJ1-1; clone size: many; CDR3 DNA: TGTGCCACCAGTGCGCCTTTTTGTGACCCAAAAGAAGCTTTCTTT; CDR3 protein: CATSAPFCDPKEAFF
D gene: TRBD1; V gene: TRBV7-9; J gene: TRBJ2-5; clone size: many; CDR3 DNA: TGTGCCAGCGGAGGGACAGGCCAGTACTTC; CDR3 protein: CASGGTGQYF
D gene: TRBD1; V gene: TRBV7-6; J gene: TRBJ2-7; clone size: -; CDR3 DNA: TGTGCCAGCAGCAGGACAGGGGTAAAGGCCGGGCAGTACTTC; CDR3 protein: CASSRTGVKAGQYF